Presented here are 31 T cell receptor beta chains from one specimen sequenced in a study of blood T cell repertoires in COVID-19. Some clones are missing from TCRdb's copy, which holds only in-frame ones; the method was immunoSEQ multiplex PCR. In the table there are almost 250,000 clones, 75% to 90% of which are singletons. Material for sequencing was PBMCs or T cells enriched from blood (not recorded which). These receptors originate from a woman in her 30s who had recovered from COVID-19.

This clone has only a few counts. The chain links TRBV27 to TRBJ2-7; tentative D call: TRBD1 (6 bases). Germline V gives CDR1 MNHEY, CDR2 SMNVEV (reference sequence). The CDR3 has 16 residues. Trimming pared 3 bases from V and 4 bases from J, leaving 19 bases between. The CDR3 loop is CASSLWSGQNIYEQYF. DNA for the CDR3: TGTGCCAGCAGTTTGTGGTCAGGACAGAACATTTACGAGCAGTACTTC.

This clone occurred once. The sample carries other DNA sequences with the same CDR3. The chain is built from TRBV7-3 and TRBJ2-1; D might be TRBD1 (6 bases). Deletions cut 2 bases from V and 0 bases from J, with 8 bases between. Germline values: CDR1 SGHTA, CDR2 FQGTGA. The CDR3 is 15 amino acids. The CDR3 here is CASSLDRSSYNEQFF. CDR3 nucleotide sequence: TGTGCCAGCAGCTTAGACAGGTCCTCCTACAATGAGCAGTTCTTC.

This chain uses TRBV28 with TRBJ2-1, with D possibly matching TRBD1 (5 bases). The CDR3 loop spans 16 amino acids. Germline CDR1 MDHEN, CDR2 SYDVKM. Trimming took off 5 bases at V and 3 bases at J, with 17 bases between the two ends. CDR3: CASSDYETVRYNEQFF. The CDR3 region has the DNA TGTGCCAGCAGTGATTATGAGACAGTGCGCTACAATGAGCAGTTCTTC. Combining the CDR3 with reference TRBV28 and TRBJ2-1 gives the whole variable domain DVKVTQSSRYLVKRTGEKVFLECVQDMDHENMFWYRQDPGLGLRLIYFSYDVKMKEKGDIPEGYSVSREKKERFSLILESASTNQTSMYLCASSDYETVRYNEQFFGPGTRLTVL.

This sequence joins TRBV18 and TRBJ1-4; no definite D call. Trimming pared 0 bases from V and 8 bases from J, leaving 16 bases between. There are 16 residues in the CDR3. CDR1 is KGHSH and CDR2 is LQKENI in the germline V gene. As DNA, the CDR3 is TGTGCCAGCTCACCACCGAAAGGACCCGGAGGGGAAAAACTGTTTTTT. Protein: CASSPPKGPGGEKLFF.

This rearrangement joins TRBV5-4 to TRBJ2-2, with 13 positions matching TRBD2. The CDR3 is 17 amino acids. The V gene's germline CDR1 is SGHNT and CDR2 YYREEE (reference sequence). With 3 bases clipped from V and 3 bases from J, the junction kept 5 bases outside the gene matches. The CDR3 loop is CASSSGLAGTYTGELFF. CDR3 coding DNA: TGTGCCAGCAGCTCGGGACTAGCGGGAACGTACACCGGGGAGCTGTTTTTT.

This rearrangement joins TRBV9 to TRBJ1-1; no definite D call. Germline-derived CDR1 and CDR2 are SGDLS and YYNGEE. V was clipped by 0 bases and J by 1 base, with 16 bases between them. The CDR3 has 17 amino acids. The CDR3 DNA follows: TGTGCCAGCAGCGTAGACCCAGGTTACATAAAGAACACTGAAGCTTTCTTT. Translating it yields CASSVDPGYIKNTEAFF.

The chain joins TRBV2 to TRBJ1-1; no definite D call. V lost 7 bases, J lost 0 bases, and 12 bases lay in between. Germline lookup yields CDR1 SNHLY and CDR2 FYNNEI. This CDR3 spans 14 amino acids. The CDR3 spells CASNTQQMNTEAFF. In DNA, the CDR3 is TGTGCCAGCAACACCCAACAGATGAACACTGAAGCTTTCTTT.

The V gene is TRBV24-1, the J gene TRBJ2-1; 11 positions match TRBD2. Germline CDR1 and CDR2: KGHDR and SFDVKD. Unmatched junction bases numbered 9, after V lost 5 bases and J lost 4 bases. The CDR3 spans 17 residues. CDR3 in amino acids: CATSVGRLAGSYNEQFF. In nucleotides, the CDR3 is TGTGCCACCAGTGTCGGTAGACTAGCGGGATCTTACAATGAGCAGTTCTTC.

This sequence joins TRBV30 and TRBJ1-1; 11 bases are shared with TRBD1. In germline, CDR1 is GTSNPN, CDR2 SVGIG (reference sequence). The CDR3 sequence is 14 residues long. The chain's CDR3 is CAVDRGPMNTEAFF. DNA for the CDR3: TGTGCAGTGGACAGGGGGCCCATGAACACTGAAGCTTTCTTT.

This clone was counted a few times. As DNA, the CDR3 is TGTGCCAGCAGTCGCCCGGGACTGAACTACGAGCAGTACTTC. Its protein product is CASSRPGLNYEQYF. The chain recombines TRBV28 with TRBJ2-7; D may be TRBD2 (6 bases). V lost 5 bases, J lost 3 bases, and 14 bases lay in between. Germline assignment: CDR1 MDHEN and CDR2 SYDVKM. The CDR3 extends over 14 amino acids.

The chain has TRBV19 and TRBJ1-1, with 8 bases lining up with TRBD1. Germline CDR1 is LNHDA and CDR2 is SQIVND (reference sequence). V shed 4 bases, J shed 3 bases, and the junction held 7 bases outside the gene matches. This CDR3 is 15 amino acids long. The CDR3 DNA reads TGTGCCAGTAGTAAACGGCAGGGGGCGCACACTGAAGCTTTCTTT. Translated: CASSKRQGAHTEAFF.

The chain links TRBV30 to TRBJ1-2; a possible D gene is TRBD1 (5 bases). The CDR3 spans 14 residues. Germline loops: CDR1 GTSNPN, CDR2 SVGIG (reference sequence). Trimming left V 7 bases short and J 0 bases short, with 15 bases between. This CDR3 is CASVGGISNYGYTF. CDR3 in DNA: TGTGCCTCGGTCGGGGGTATATCTAACTATGGCTACACCTTC.

V and J are TRBV6-2 or TRBV6-3 and TRBJ2-2; TRBD2 matches at 10 bases. Germline V CDR1 and CDR2: MNHEY, SVGEGT. J was trimmed by 0 bases and V by 4 bases; bases with no gene match: 5. The CDR3 sequence is 17 residues long. This chain's CDR3 is CASSSLSGRPNTGELFF. In DNA form, the CDR3 reads TGTGCCAGCAGTTCCCTTAGCGGGAGGCCGAACACCGGGGAGCTGTTTTTT.

The chain joins TRBV6-5 to TRBJ1-6; D is uncertain. Germline V lookup: CDR1 MNHEY, CDR2 SVGAGI. Deletions cut 5 bases from V and 7 bases from J, with 15 bases between. The CDR3 has 15 amino acids. CDR3 sequence: CASSLATRHNSPLHF. CDR3 DNA sequence: TGTGCCAGCAGTCTAGCCACTAGGCACAATTCACCCCTCCACTTT.

This clone was counted between two and nine times. J is TRBJ2-1 and V is TRBV5-1; 7 bases agree with TRBD2. This CDR3 region has 16 residues. The germline gives CDR1 SGHRS, CDR2 YFSETQ. The trim removed 3 bases at V and 5 bases at J, leaving 11 bases unmatched. CDR3 DNA: TGCGCCAGCAGCTCGATGCCCGCGACTAGCAACAATGAGCAGTTCTTC. Its translation: CASSSMPATSNNEQFF.

This sequence joins TRBV24-1 and TRBJ2-1; TRBD2 aligns across 11 bases. With V trimmed by 4 bases and J by 7 bases, 8 bases remained unmatched. Germline assignment: CDR1 KGHDR and CDR2 SFDVKD. This CDR3 is built from 16 residues. For the CDR3, the DNA is TGTGCCACCAGTGACGTTACTAGCGGGAGTGGGAATGAGCAGTTCTTC. This codes for CATSDVTSGSGNEQFF.

This chain joins TRBV4-3 and TRBJ2-1, with a weak D call TRBD2 (6 bases). Deletions cut 1 base from V and 3 bases from J, with 25 bases between. CDR3 length equals 20 residues. Germline V gene data show CDR1 as LGHNA and CDR2 as YSLEER. The CDR3 nucleotides read TGCGCCAGCAGCCAAGTAACATGGCGGGGTAGGGGTCCCCACTACAATGAGCAGTTCTTC. Its translation: CASSQVTWRGRGPHYNEQFF.

J is TRBJ1-1 and V is TRBV19; 11 bases line up with TRBD1. CDR3 length equals 15 residues. J lost 4 bases, V lost 4 bases, and 5 bases had no gene match. CDR1 LNHDA and CDR2 SQIVND come from the germline V gene (reference sequence). CDR3 coding DNA: TGTGCCAGTAGTACCCGGACAGGGGGCACCACTGAAGCTTTCTTT. This encodes CASSTRTGGTTEAFF.

The chain recombines TRBV5-4 with TRBJ2-1; 11 nucleotides agree with TRBD2. There are 16 residues in the CDR3. V trimming: 0 bases; J trimming: 8 bases; junction bases outside the gene matches: 7. CDR1 SGHNT and CDR2 YYREEE come from the germline V gene (reference sequence). The CDR3 region is CASSLALAGGTHEQFF. CDR3 nucleotides: TGTGCCAGCAGCTTGGCTCTAGCGGGAGGTACCCATGAGCAGTTCTTC.

This sequence joins TRBV28 and TRBJ1-2; TRBD1 might be the D (6 bases). The CDR3 contains 13 residues. The germline V and J ends were trimmed by 3 bases and 8 bases, with 13 bases remaining between them. Germline CDR1 and CDR2: MDHEN and SYDVKM. The CDR3 sequence: CASSLPGVYGYTF. Here the CDR3 DNA reads TGTGCCAGCAGTTTGCCAGGGGTTTACGGCTACACCTTC.

The chain links TRBV7-2 to TRBJ1-4, with a weak D call TRBD1 (5 bases). The CDR3 consists of 16 residues. Germline V gene sequence: CDR1 SGHTA, CDR2 FQGNSA. V was shortened by 0 bases and J by 4 bases, with 12 bases between the two germline ends. The CDR3 DNA is TGTGCCAGCAGCTTAGCGTCGGGACTACATAATGAAAAACTGTTTTTT. Its protein product is CASSLASGLHNEKLFF.

The V gene is TRBV27, the J gene TRBJ2-2; 7 positions agree with TRBD1. This CDR3 comprises 16 residues. V trimming: 2 bases; J trimming: 5 bases; junction bases outside the gene matches: 8. CDR1 and CDR2 from the germline V gene are MNHEY and SMNVEV (reference sequence). This chain's CDR3 is CASSLKPGQFTGELFF. The CDR3 DNA reads as TGTGCCAGCAGTTTAAAACCGGGACAGTTTACCGGGGAGCTGTTTTTT.

This chain joins TRBV28 and TRBJ2-1; TRBD1 might be the D (5 bases). CDR3 length: 14 residues. From germline, CDR1 is MDHEN and CDR2 SYDVKM. The V and J ends lost 7 bases and 4 bases respectively, with 14 bases between them. The chain's CDR3 is CASTYTDSYNEQFF. As DNA, the CDR3 is TGTGCCAGCACCTACACAGACAGTTACAATGAGCAGTTCTTC.

The chain employs TRBV20-1 and TRBJ1-1; 9 bases match TRBD1. CDR1 is DFQATT, CDR2 SNEGSKA, per germline (reference sequence). The J segment lost 11 bases and the V segment lost 2 bases, leaving 3 bases of the junction unmatched. CDR3 size: 11 residues. The CDR3 region has the DNA TGCAGTGCTAGACCACAGGGGGCGGCTTTCTTT. Translated, it gives CSARPQGAAFF.

The V gene is TRBV5-1, the J gene TRBJ1-1; 7 nucleotides match TRBD1. The CDR3 contains 15 residues. The J segment lost 1 base and the V segment lost 0 bases, leaving 3 bases of the junction unmatched. CDR1 is SGHRS and CDR2 is YFSETQ in the germline V gene. The CDR3 sequence: CASSLDGQANTEAFF. CDR3 sequence (DNA): TGCGCCAGCAGCTTGGATGGACAGGCGAACACTGAAGCTTTCTTT.

This chain links TRBV7-2 with TRBJ2-2, with a possible D match to TRBD2 (5 bases). The V end was cut by 1 base, the J end by 5 bases, with 14 bases between. Germline loops: CDR1 SGHTA, CDR2 FQGNSA. This CDR3 has 16 residues. The CDR3 loop reads CASSLVSGPGTGELFF. CDR3 bases: TGTGCCAGCAGCTTAGTGTCAGGCCCGGGGACCGGGGAGCTGTTTTTT.

CDR3 nucleotides: TGTGCCACCAGCAGAGATAAGGGGGCCGCTGAAGCTTTCTTT. Translated, it gives CATSRDKGAAEAFF. The chain carries TRBV15 and TRBJ1-1, with TRBD1 identical over 7 bases. The CDR3 runs to 14 residues. From germline, CDR1 is LNHNV and CDR2 YYDKDF (reference sequence). Germline trimming cut 0 bases from V and 6 bases from J; bases unmatched to any gene: 4. The full variable domain, its missing parts supplied by reference TRBV15 and TRBJ1-1, is DAMVIQNPRYQVTQFGKPVTLSCSQTLNHNVMYWYQQKSSQAPKLLFHYYDKDFNNEADTPDNFQSRRPNTSFCFLDIRSPGLGDTAMYLCATSRDKGAAEAFFGQGTRLTVV.

The V and J genes are TRBV28 and TRBJ2-1, with a possible D match to TRBD2 (6 bases). The CDR3 sequence is 15 residues long. The germline V gene has CDR1 MDHEN and CDR2 SYDVKM. V was clipped by 4 bases and J by 8 bases, with 18 bases between them. This chain's CDR3 is CASSSPGGAVYEQFF. The CDR3 nucleotides are TGTGCCAGCAGTTCCCCCGGCGGGGCGGTATATGAGCAGTTCTTC.

The CDR3 protein is CASSKESSRGYTF. In nucleotides, the CDR3 is TGTGCCAGCTCTAAGGAAAGCTCGCGGGGCTACACCTTC. The chain links TRBV27 to TRBJ1-2; the D is unclear. V shed 8 bases and J shed 8 bases, with 18 bases lying between them. CDR1 and CDR2 (germline): MNHEY, SMNVEV (reference sequence). CDR3 size: 13 residues.

This chain connects TRBV6-2 or TRBV6-3 to TRBJ2-2, with 7 bases matching TRBD1. CDR3 size: 17 residues. With V trimmed by 2 bases and J by 3 bases, 9 bases remained unmatched. The germline gives CDR1 MNHEY, CDR2 SVGEGT. In nucleotides, the CDR3 is TGTGCCAGCAGTTACGGTGGAAGGGGGCGCTACACCGGGGAGCTGTTTTTT. Translation gives CASSYGGRGRYTGELFF.

The genes are TRBV6-5 and TRBJ2-3; D remains unclear. V shed 5 bases and J shed 4 bases, with 4 bases lying between them. This CDR3 region has 11 residues. The germline V gene encodes CDR1 MNHEY and CDR2 SVGAGI. In DNA form, the CDR3 reads TGTGCCAGCAGTAGAGCAGATACGCAGTATTTT. It codes for CASSRADTQYF.